This TCR beta chain was documented in a study of T cell changes during pregnancy in multiple sclerosis. Produced via immunoSEQ multiplex PCR; TCRdb's table is partial and in-frame only. The sample yields tens of thousands of clones, 90% seen once. This receptor was obtained from a female donor with multiple sclerosis, enrolled in a pregnancy study. This specimen consisted of CD8+ T cells from peripheral blood mononuclear cells, obtained in the third trimester of pregnancy.

The CDR3 DNA sequence: TGTGCCAGCAGCTTTTATCGACTAGCGGGAGCGAACGAGCAGTACTTC. This translates into CASSFYRLAGANEQYF. This rearrangement joins TRBV11-2 to TRBJ2-7, with 12 nucleotides matching TRBD2. CDR3 length: 16 amino acids. The V and J ends lost 3 bases and 5 bases, in that order; junction bases with no gene match: 8. Germline V gene lookup returns CDR1 SGHAT and CDR2 FQNNGV.